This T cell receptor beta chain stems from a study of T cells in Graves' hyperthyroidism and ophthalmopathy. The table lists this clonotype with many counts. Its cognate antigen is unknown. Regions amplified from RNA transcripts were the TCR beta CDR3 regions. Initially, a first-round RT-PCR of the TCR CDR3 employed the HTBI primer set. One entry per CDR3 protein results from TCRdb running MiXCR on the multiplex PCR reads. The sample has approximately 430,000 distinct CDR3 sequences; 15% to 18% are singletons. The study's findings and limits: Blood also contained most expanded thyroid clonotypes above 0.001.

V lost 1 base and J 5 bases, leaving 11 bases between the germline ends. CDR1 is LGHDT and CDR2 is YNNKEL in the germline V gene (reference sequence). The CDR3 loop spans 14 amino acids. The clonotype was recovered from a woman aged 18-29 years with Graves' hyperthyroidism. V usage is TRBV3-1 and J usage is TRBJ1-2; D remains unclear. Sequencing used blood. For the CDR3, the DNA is TGTGCCAGCAGCCAAGGGCTCAAGTCTTATGGCTACACCTTC. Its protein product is CASSQGLKSYGYTF.